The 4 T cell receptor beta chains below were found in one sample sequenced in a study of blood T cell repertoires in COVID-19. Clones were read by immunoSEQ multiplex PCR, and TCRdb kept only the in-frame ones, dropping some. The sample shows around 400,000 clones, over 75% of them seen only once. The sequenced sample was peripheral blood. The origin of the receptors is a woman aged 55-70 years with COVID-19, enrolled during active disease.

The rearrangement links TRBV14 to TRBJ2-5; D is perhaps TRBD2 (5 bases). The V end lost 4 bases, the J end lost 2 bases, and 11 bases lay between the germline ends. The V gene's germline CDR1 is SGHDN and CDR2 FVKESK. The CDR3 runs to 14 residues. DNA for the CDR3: TGTGCCAGCAGCCTTGTAGCGAGTCAAGAGACCCAGTACTTC. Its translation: CASSLVASQETQYF.

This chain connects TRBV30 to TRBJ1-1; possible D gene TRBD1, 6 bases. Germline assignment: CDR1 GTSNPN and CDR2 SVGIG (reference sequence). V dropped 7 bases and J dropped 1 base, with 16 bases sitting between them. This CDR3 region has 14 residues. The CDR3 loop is CASDIQGSNTEAFF. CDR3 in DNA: TGTGCCTCGGATATACAGGGATCGAACACTGAAGCTTTCTTT.

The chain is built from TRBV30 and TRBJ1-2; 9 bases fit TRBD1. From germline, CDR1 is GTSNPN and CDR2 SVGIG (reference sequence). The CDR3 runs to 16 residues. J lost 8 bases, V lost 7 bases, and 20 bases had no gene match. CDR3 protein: CAFSLGGGQGLWGYTF. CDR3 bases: TGTGCCTTCTCCCTAGGAGGGGGACAGGGCCTCTGGGGCTACACCTTC.

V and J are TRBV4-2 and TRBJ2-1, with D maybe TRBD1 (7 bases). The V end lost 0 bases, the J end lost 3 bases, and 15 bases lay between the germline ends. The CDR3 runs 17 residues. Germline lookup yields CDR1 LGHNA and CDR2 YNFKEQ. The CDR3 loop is CASSQEWGAGGYNEQFF. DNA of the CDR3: TGTGCCAGCAGCCAAGAATGGGGGGCAGGGGGCTACAATGAGCAGTTCTTC.